This TCR beta chain was documented in a study of yellow fever vaccine responses in identical twins. As regards this clonotype: Its antigen is currently unknown.

Each CDR3 protein gets one entry after TCRdb re-called the RT-PCR reads with MiXCR. Here the sample spans under 20,000 distinct CDR3 sequences, roughly 78% being singletons. Findings and limits, study-wide: Twins reportedly appeared to share part of their vaccine T cell response while keeping part individual.

CDR3 length: 12 residues. Germline CDR1 reads SEHNR; CDR2 reads FQNEAQ (reference sequence). V dropped 6 bases and J dropped 8 bases, with 11 bases sitting between them. The sequencing used T cells from blood (PBMCs), unsorted or a sorted subset (not recorded which), collected before or after yellow fever vaccination (not recorded which). The gene calls are TRBV7-9 and TRBJ2-1; D unclear. This receptor was identified in a woman aged 18-35 years who received the yellow fever vaccine. The CDR3 coding sequence is TGTGCCAGCAGTGCAACCGGGCATGAGCAGTTCTTC. Translated: CASSATGHEQFF.